This T cell receptor beta chain was sequenced in a study of T cells in Graves' hyperthyroidism and ophthalmopathy. General study points: The blood repertoire included most of the expanded thyroid clonotypes above 0.001.

Researchers amplified the TCR beta CDR3 regions from RNA transcripts. The HTBI set primed first-round TCR CDR3 RT-PCR. One entry per CDR3 protein, called by TCRdb with MiXCR from the multiplex PCR reads. This table has about 640,000 distinct CDR3 sequences, approximately 14% appearing once. Germline CDR1 MGHRA, CDR2 YSYEKL. The CDR3 totals 17 residues. Note on this clonotype: The antigen remains undetermined. One end of the junction varies from germline; a read error may be responsible.

Specimen: blood. The receptor's source is a woman between 45 and 60 years old with Graves' ophthalmopathy. This chain uses TRBV4-1 with TRBJ2-2, with 11 bases that match TRBD2. CDR3: CPSSQMASGRFTGELFF. The DNA of the CDR3 is TGCCCCAGCAGCCAGATGGCTAGCGGGAGGTTTACCGGGGAGCTGTTTTTT.